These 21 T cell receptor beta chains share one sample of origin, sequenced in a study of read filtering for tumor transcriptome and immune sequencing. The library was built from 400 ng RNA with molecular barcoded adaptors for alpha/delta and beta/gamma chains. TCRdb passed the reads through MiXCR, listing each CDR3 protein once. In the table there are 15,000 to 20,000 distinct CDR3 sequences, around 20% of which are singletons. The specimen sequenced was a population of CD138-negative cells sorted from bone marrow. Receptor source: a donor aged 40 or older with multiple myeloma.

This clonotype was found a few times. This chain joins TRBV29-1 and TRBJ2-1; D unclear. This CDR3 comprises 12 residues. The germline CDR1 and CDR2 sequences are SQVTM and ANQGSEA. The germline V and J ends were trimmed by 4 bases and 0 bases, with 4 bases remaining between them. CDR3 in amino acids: CSVGDSYNEQFF. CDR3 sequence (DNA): TGCAGCGTTGGGGACTCCTACAATGAGCAGTTCTTC.

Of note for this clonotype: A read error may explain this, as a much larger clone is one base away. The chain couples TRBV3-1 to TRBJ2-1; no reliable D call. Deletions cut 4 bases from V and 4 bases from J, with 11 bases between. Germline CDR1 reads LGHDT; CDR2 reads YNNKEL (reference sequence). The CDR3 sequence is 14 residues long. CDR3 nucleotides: TGTGCCAGCAGCCGAGTTCTCGGTTACAATGAGCAGTTCTTC. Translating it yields CASSRVLGYNEQFF.

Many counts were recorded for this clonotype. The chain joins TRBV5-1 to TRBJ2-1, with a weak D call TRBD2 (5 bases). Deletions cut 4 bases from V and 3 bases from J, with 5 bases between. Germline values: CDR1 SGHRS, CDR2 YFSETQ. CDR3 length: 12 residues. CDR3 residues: CASSTSYNEQFF. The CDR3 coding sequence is TGCGCCAGCAGCACTAGCTACAATGAGCAGTTCTTC.

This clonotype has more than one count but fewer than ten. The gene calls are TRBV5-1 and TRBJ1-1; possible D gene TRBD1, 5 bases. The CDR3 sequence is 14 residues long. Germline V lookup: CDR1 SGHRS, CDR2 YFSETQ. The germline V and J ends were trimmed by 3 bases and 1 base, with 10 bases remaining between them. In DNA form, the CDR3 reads TGCGCCAGCAGCTCCTCCCAGGGGAACACTGAAGCTTTCTTT. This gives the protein CASSSSQGNTEAFF.

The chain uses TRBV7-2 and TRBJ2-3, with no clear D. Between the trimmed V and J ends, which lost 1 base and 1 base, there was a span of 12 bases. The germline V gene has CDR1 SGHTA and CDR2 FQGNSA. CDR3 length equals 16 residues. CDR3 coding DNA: TGTGCCAGCAGCTTAGGGCGTGCCTACGGCACAGATACGCAGTATTTT. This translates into CASSLGRAYGTDTQYF. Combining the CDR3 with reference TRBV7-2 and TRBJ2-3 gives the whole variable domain GAGVSQSPSNKVTEKGKDVELRCDPISGHTALYWYRQSLGQGLEFLIYFQGNSAPDKSGLPSDRFSAERTGGSVSTLTIQRTQQEDSAVYLCASSLGRAYGTDTQYFGPGTRLTVL.

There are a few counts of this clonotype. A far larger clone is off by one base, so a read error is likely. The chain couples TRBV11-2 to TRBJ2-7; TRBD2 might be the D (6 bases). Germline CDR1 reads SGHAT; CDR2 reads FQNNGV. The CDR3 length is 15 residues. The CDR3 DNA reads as TGTGCCAGCAGCTTAACTACGGGAGCCTCCCACGAGCAGTACTTC. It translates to CASSLTTGASHEQYF.

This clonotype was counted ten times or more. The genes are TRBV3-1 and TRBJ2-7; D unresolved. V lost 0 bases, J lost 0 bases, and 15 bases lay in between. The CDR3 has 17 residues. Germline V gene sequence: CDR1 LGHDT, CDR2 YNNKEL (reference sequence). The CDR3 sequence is CASSQDPRRRISYEQYF. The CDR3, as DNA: TGTGCCAGCAGCCAAGATCCGAGGCGACGGATCTCCTACGAGCAGTACTTC.

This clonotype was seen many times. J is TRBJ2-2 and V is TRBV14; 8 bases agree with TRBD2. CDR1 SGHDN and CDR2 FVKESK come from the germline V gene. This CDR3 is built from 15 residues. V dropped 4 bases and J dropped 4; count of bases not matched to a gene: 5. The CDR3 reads CASSPTSGSTGELFF. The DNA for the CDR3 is TGTGCCAGCAGCCCAACTAGCGGATCCACCGGGGAGCTGTTTTTT.

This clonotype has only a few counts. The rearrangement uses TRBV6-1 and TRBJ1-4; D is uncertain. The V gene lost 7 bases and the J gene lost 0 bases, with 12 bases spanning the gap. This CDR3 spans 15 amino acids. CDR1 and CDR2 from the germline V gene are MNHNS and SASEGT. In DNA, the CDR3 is TGTGCCAGCATTAAGGACGGGACAACTAATGAAAAACTGTTTTTT. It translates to CASIKDGTTNEKLFF.

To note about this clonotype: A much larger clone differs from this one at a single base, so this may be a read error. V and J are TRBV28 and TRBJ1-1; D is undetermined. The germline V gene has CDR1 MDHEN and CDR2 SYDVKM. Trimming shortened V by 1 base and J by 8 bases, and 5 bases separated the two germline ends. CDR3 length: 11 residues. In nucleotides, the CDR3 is TGTGCCAGCAGTTTATCCTGGGAAGCTTTCTTT. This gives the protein CASSLSWEAFF.

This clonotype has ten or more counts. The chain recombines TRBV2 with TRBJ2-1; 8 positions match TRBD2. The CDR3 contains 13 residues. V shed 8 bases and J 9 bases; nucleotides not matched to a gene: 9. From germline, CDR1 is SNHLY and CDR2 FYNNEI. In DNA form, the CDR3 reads TGTGCCAGCGATACGGGACTAGTAATTGAGCAGTTCTTC. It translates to CASDTGLVIEQFF. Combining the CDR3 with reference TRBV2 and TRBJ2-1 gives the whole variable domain EPEVTQTPSHQVTQMGQEVILRCVPISNHLYFYWYRQILGQKVEFLVSFYNNEISEKSEIFDDQFSVERPDGSNFTLKIRSTKLEDSAMYFCASDTGLVIEQFFGPGTRLTVL.

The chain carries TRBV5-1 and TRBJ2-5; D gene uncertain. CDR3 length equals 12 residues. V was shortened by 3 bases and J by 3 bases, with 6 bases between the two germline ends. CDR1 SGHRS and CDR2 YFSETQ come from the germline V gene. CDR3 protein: CASSSVEETQYF. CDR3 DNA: TGCGCCAGCAGCTCGGTGGAAGAGACCCAGTACTTC.

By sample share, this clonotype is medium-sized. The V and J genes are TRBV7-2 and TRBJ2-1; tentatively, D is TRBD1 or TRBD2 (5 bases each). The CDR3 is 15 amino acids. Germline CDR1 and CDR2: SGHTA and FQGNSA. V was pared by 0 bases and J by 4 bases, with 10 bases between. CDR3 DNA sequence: TGTGCCAGCAGCTTAGCTTCGGGACGGTACAATGAGCAGTTCTTC. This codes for CASSLASGRYNEQFF.

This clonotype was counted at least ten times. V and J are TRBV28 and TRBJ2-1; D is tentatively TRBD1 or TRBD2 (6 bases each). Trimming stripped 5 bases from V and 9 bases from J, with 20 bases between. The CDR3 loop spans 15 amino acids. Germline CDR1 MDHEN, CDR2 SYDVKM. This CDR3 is CASSPVRGEVSEQFF. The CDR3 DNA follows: TGTGCCAGCAGTCCCGTGAGGGGGGAGGTTAGTGAGCAGTTCTTC.

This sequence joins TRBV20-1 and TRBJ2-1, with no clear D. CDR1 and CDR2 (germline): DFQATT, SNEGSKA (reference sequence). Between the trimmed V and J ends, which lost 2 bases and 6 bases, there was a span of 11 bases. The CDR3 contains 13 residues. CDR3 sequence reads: CSARSPVGNEQFF. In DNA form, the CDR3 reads TGCAGTGCTAGATCCCCGGTGGGCAATGAGCAGTTCTTC.

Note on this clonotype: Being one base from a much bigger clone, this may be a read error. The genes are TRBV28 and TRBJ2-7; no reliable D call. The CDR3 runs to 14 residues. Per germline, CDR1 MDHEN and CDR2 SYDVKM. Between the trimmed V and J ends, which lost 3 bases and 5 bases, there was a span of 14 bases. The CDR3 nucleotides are TGTGCCAGCAGTTTCAACAGTGATAACCACGAGCAGTACTTC. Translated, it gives CASSFNSDNHEQYF. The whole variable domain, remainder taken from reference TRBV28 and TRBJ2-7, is DVKVTQSSRYLVKRTGEKVFLECVQDMDHENMFWYRQDPGLGLRLIYFSYDVKMKEKGDIPEGYSVSREKKERFSLILESASTNQTSMYLCASSFNSDNHEQYFGPGTRLTVT.

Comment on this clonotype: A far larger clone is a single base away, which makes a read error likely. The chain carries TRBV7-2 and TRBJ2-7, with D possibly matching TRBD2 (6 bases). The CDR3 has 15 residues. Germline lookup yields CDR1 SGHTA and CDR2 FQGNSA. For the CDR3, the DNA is TGTGCCAGCAGCTTAACTACGGGAGCCTCCTACGGGCAGTACTTC. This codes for CASSLTTGASYGQYF.

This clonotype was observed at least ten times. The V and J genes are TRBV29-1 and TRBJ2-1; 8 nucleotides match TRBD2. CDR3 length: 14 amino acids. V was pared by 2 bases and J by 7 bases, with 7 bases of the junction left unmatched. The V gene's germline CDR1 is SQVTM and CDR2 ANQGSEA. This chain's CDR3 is CSVERGGVRNEQFF. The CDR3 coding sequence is TGCAGCGTTGAACGGGGGGGAGTTCGTAATGAGCAGTTCTTC.

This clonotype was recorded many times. The CDR3 region has the DNA TGTGCCAGCAGTCGGCGGGGACTAGCAGACAATGAGCAGTTCTTC. Amino acid sequence: CASSRRGLADNEQFF. The rearrangement uses TRBV6-6 and TRBJ2-1; TRBD2 agrees at 9 bases. Germline V lookup: CDR1 MNHNY, CDR2 SVGAGI (reference sequence). The CDR3 length is 15 residues. V dropped 5 bases and J dropped 5; count of bases not matched to a gene: 7.

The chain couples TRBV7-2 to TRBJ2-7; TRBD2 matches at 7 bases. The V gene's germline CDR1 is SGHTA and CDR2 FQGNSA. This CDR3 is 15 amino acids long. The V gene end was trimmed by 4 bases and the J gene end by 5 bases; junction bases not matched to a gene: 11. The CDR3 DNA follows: TGTGCCAGCAGCTCTTTCACCGGGACTACGGACGAGCAGTACTTC. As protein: CASSSFTGTTDEQYF.

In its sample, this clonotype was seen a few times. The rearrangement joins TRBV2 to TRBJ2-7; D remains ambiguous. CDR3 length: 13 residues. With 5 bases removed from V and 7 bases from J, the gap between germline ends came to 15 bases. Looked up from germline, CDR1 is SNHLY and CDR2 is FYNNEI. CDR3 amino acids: CASSPREGREQYF. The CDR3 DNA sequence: TGTGCCAGCAGTCCGAGAGAAGGCAGAGAGCAGTACTTC.